The clone carrying this T cell receptor (beta chain) was counted ten times or more. The entry originates in a study of HIV-infected patients and healthy controls. V was trimmed by 11 bases and J by 2 bases, leaving 14 bases between them. Germline-derived CDR1 and CDR2 are SNHLY and FYNNEI. The CDR3 consists of 13 residues. Reverse transcription used around 500 ng RNA and constant-region primers for alpha and beta. Using multiplexing indices, alpha and beta chain libraries were generated apart by chain-specific third strand synthesis. TCRdb itself ran the 5' RACE reads through MiXCR, one entry per CDR3 protein. In the table there are some 14,000 distinct CDR3 sequences, 12% of which are singletons. Follow-up blood was drawn about 14 weeks, roughly three months, after antiretroviral therapy began. No cell fractionation was done, so the repertoire covers all unsorted peripheral blood T cells.

The receptor's source is an adult with HIV infection. The donor label of this sample is uncertain. The chain is built from TRBV2 and TRBJ2-3; no firm D call. The source material was blood, sampled during antiretroviral therapy. The CDR3 DNA sequence: TGTGCCTCGGCGGCGGAAAACACAGATACGCAGTATTTT. Its protein product is CASAAENTDTQYF.